This T cell receptor (beta chain) originates from a study of post-analysis software for immune sequencing data (dated by TCRdb to between 2014 and 2016). Turning to the overall study: Disease courses on record covered relapsing-remitting, secondary progressive and progressive-relapsing multiple sclerosis, though some patients had no subtype annotation. The patient repertoires were compared against around eleven previously published healthy control repertoires obtained from donors aged roughly 6 to 28 years. A subset of samples was prepared in parallel using single-end sample barcoding, then pooled and co-amplified after Illumina adapter ligation. What the study reported, not specific to this receptor: Compared with controls, multiple sclerosis patients had significantly lower normalized Chao1 diversity, a finding suggesting substantial peripheral T-cell clonal expansion. Patients showed significantly higher frequencies than controls for a handful of TRBV segments, among them TRBV5-6, TRBV5-1 and TRBV20-1. Strong co-clustering of samples prepared in the same batch was shown by direct clustering with F measure, prompting a batch-effect correction. The control group was slightly older than the multiple sclerosis patient group.

Library preparation employed PCR. The sequencing machine was an Illumina HiSeq 2500. To reduce PCR and sequencing biases, unique molecular identifiers were incorporated into the TCR beta cDNA libraries. Around 500,000 cDNA molecules were obtained for every 1 to 10 million input T cells, so each molecule roughly corresponded to one T cell. The same protocol used for the earlier healthy control dataset was applied to prepare and sequence the patient libraries. Within a given batch, samples were prepared together, multiplexed and sequenced on the same HiSeq lane. In the original analysis: MIGEC was used to process the raw barcoded reads, and molecular identifier groups with only a single read were discarded before consensus assembly and CDR3 extraction. VDJtools was used for post-analysis of the clonotype tables, with diversity normalized by down-sampling every dataset to the smallest sample size. Repertoire overlap clustering matched CDR3 amino acid but not nucleotide sequences to correct batch-related cross-sample contamination. TCRdb trimmed public reads at Q25 via fastp, called clones via MiXCR and kept in-frame beta chains. CDR3 protein duplicates are merged, each entry listing the most common genes and DNA. What appears here as the V and J calls and clone size reflects TCRdb's work, not the paper's. The sample contains 600,000 to 700,000 distinct CDR3 sequences, roughly three fifths of them found a single time. 10% to 12% of the sample rests with the top ten.

Trimming leaves V shorter by 2 bases and J shorter by 2 bases, with the junction holding 10 bases beyond the gene matches. The CDR3 runs 18 amino acids, cysteine and phenylalanine included. The sequence is cut down to CDR3 DNA, 54 bases in frame from base 1. Based on the germline V gene, the CDR1 and CDR2 sequences are SGHVS and FNYEAQ. To demonstrate the VDJtools post-analysis software, TCR beta repertoires were profiled from the peripheral blood of 13 young patients with multiple sclerosis. The multiple sclerosis patients were children and adolescents between roughly 6 and 16 years of age. On this clonotype: Its antigen is unknown. One base away there is no much larger clone; base qualities are not given.

Input material: blood. The chain employs TRBV7-6 and TRBJ1-4, with 8 central nucleotides matching TRBD1. This receptor was taken from a girl aged 2-9 years with multiple sclerosis. The CDR3 in this case is CASSLSSGGVLTNEKLFF. The nucleotide sequence reads as follows: TGTGCCAGCAGCTTATCCTCAGGGGGCGTTCTGACTAATGAAAAACTGTTTTTT.